This is a list of T cell receptor beta chains from one sample in a study of graft-versus-host responses after intestinal transplantation. Sequencing was performed with immunoSEQ multiplex PCR; in TCRdb, only in-frame clones are kept and a portion is missing. The data hold approximately 77,000 clones, with about 90% observed a single time. The sequencing here drew on PBMCs, taken 98 days after intestinal transplantation. The receptor source for this set is a human patient who received an intestinal transplant, so some T cells may come from the graft donor. CDR3s include the opening cysteine and the closing phenylalanine or tryptophan. Each record gives: D gene, clone size, J gene, CDR3 length, V gene, CDR3 protein, CDR3 DNA. D genes are given only for firm matches. Not all rows give a size; the values are once, few, many and, for expanded clones, a class.

D gene: TRBD1; clone size: .; J gene: TRBJ2-7; CDR3 length: 14; V gene: TRBV5-1; CDR3 protein: CASSPGTGGYEQYF; CDR3 DNA: TGCGCCAGCAGCCCCGGGACAGGGGGCTACGAGCAGTACTTC
D gene: TRBD2; clone size: .; J gene: TRBJ2-7; CDR3 length: 13; V gene: TRBV10-3; CDR3 protein: CAITQRENYEQYF; CDR3 DNA: TGTGCCATCACTCAGCGGGAGAATTACGAGCAGTACTTC
D gene: TRBD1; clone size: .; J gene: TRBJ2-2; CDR3 length: 19; V gene: TRBV9; CDR3 protein: CASSVEGYSGTVNTGELFF; CDR3 DNA: TGTGCCAGCAGCGTAGAGGGATACTCCGGGACAGTGAACACCGGGGAGCTGTTTTTT
D gene: TRBD2; clone size: .; J gene: TRBJ2-7; CDR3 length: 16; V gene: TRBV11-2; CDR3 protein: CASSLGPTSGSYEQYF; CDR3 DNA: TGTGCCAGCAGCTTAGGGCCGACTAGCGGGTCCTACGAGCAGTACTTC
D gene: TRBD1; clone size: .; J gene: TRBJ1-6; CDR3 length: 15; V gene: TRBV15; CDR3 protein: CATSTGTGGGSPLHF; CDR3 DNA: TGTGCCACCAGCACGGGGACAGGGGGGGGTTCACCCCTCCACTTT
D gene: TRBD1; clone size: .; J gene: TRBJ2-3; CDR3 length: 17; V gene: TRBV28; CDR3 protein: CASSLLTGVVATDTQYF; CDR3 DNA: TGTGCCAGCAGTTTACTGACAGGGGTGGTAGCCACAGATACGCAGTATTTT
D gene: .; clone size: .; J gene: TRBJ2-1; CDR3 length: 15; V gene: TRBV4-1; CDR3 protein: CASTREAGSYNEQFF; CDR3 DNA: TGCGCCAGCACGAGGGAAGCGGGCTCCTACAATGAGCAGTTCTTC
D gene: TRBD1; clone size: .; J gene: TRBJ1-2; CDR3 length: 15; V gene: TRBV19; CDR3 protein: CASSIPGTANYGYTF; CDR3 DNA: TGTGCCAGTAGTATACCGGGGACAGCGAACTATGGCTACACCTTC
D gene: TRBD2; clone size: .; J gene: TRBJ2-7; CDR3 length: 15; V gene: TRBV7-9; CDR3 protein: CASSPSGSIPYEQYF; CDR3 DNA: TGTGCCAGCAGCCCTAGCGGGAGTATTCCCTACGAGCAGTACTTC
D gene: .; clone size: .; J gene: TRBJ1-2; CDR3 length: 16; V gene: TRBV19; CDR3 protein: CASGKDSQAISYGYTF; CDR3 DNA: TGTGCCAGTGGAAAGGACAGCCAGGCGATTTCCTATGGCTACACCTTC
D gene: .; clone size: .; J gene: TRBJ1-2; CDR3 length: 14; V gene: TRBV6-1; CDR3 protein: CASSVVDGNYGYTF; CDR3 DNA: TGTGCCAGCAGTGTCGTGGACGGAAACTATGGCTACACCTTC
D gene: TRBD1; clone size: .; J gene: TRBJ1-3; CDR3 length: 14; V gene: TRBV11-2; CDR3 protein: CASRKQGSGNTIYF; CDR3 DNA: TGTGCCAGCAGGAAACAGGGGTCTGGAAACACCATATATTTT
D gene: TRBD1; clone size: .; J gene: TRBJ2-4; CDR3 length: 13; V gene: TRBV9; CDR3 protein: CASSEGQGNIQYF; CDR3 DNA: TGTGCCAGCAGCGAGGGACAGGGAAACATTCAGTACTTC
D gene: .; clone size: .; J gene: TRBJ2-3; CDR3 length: 12; V gene: TRBV5-6; CDR3 protein: CASSLALGSQYF; CDR3 DNA: TGTGCCAGCAGCTTGGCCTTGGGGTCGCAGTATTTT
D gene: .; clone size: .; J gene: TRBJ2-3; CDR3 length: 14; V gene: TRBV9; CDR3 protein: CASSVAQVGGLQYF; CDR3 DNA: TGTGCCAGCAGCGTAGCTCAGGTGGGGGGCTTGCAGTATTTT
D gene: .; clone size: .; J gene: TRBJ2-7; CDR3 length: 15; V gene: TRBV19; CDR3 protein: CASSPSGRSSYEQYF; CDR3 DNA: TGTGCCAGTAGTCCGTCCGGGCGATCATCCTACGAGCAGTACTTC
D gene: TRBD2; clone size: .; J gene: TRBJ2-1; CDR3 length: 15; V gene: TRBV19; CDR3 protein: CASSRLAGGYNEQFF; CDR3 DNA: TGTGCCAGTAGCCGACTAGCGGGGGGTTACAATGAGCAGTTCTTC
D gene: TRBD2; clone size: few; J gene: TRBJ2-7; CDR3 length: 17; V gene: TRBV7-9; CDR3 protein: CASSLLRGVRIASEQYF; CDR3 DNA: TGTGCCAGCAGCCTACTACGGGGGGTTCGTATTGCATCCGAGCAGTACTTC
D gene: .; clone size: .; J gene: TRBJ2-2; CDR3 length: 14; V gene: TRBV2; CDR3 protein: CASSSDSGTGELFF; CDR3 DNA: TGTGCCAGCAGTAGCGATTCGGGCACCGGGGAGCTGTTTTTT
D gene: TRBD2; clone size: .; J gene: TRBJ2-5; CDR3 length: 15; V gene: TRBV4-1; CDR3 protein: CASSRTSPLQETQYF; CDR3 DNA: TGCGCCAGCAGCCGGACTAGCCCCCTCCAAGAGACCCAGTACTTC
D gene: TRBD1; clone size: .; J gene: TRBJ1-2; CDR3 length: 15; V gene: TRBV5-1; CDR3 protein: CASSLGDRGSDGYTF; CDR3 DNA: TGCGCCAGCAGCTTAGGGGACAGGGGATCCGATGGCTACACCTTC
D gene: .; clone size: .; J gene: TRBJ2-7; CDR3 length: 12; V gene: TRBV29-1; CDR3 protein: CSVWAPGYEQYF; CDR3 DNA: TGCAGCGTTTGGGCTCCGGGCTACGAGCAGTACTTC
D gene: TRBD2; clone size: .; J gene: TRBJ2-1; CDR3 length: 17; V gene: TRBV6-1; CDR3 protein: CASSERLAGGPRNEQFF; CDR3 DNA: TGTGCCAGCAGTGAAAGGTTAGCGGGAGGTCCACGGAATGAGCAGTTCTTC
D gene: .; clone size: .; J gene: TRBJ1-2; CDR3 length: 14; V gene: TRBV5-1; CDR3 protein: CASSSITGSEGYTF; CDR3 DNA: TGCGCCAGCAGCTCTATCACAGGGTCTGAGGGCTACACCTTC
D gene: TRBD1; clone size: .; J gene: TRBJ2-7; CDR3 length: 14; V gene: TRBV4-1; CDR3 protein: CASSPGQGSYEQYF; CDR3 DNA: TGCGCCAGCAGCCCGGGACAGGGTTCCTACGAGCAGTACTTC
D gene: .; clone size: .; J gene: TRBJ2-3; CDR3 length: 14; V gene: TRBV2; CDR3 protein: CASRPPGGTDTQYF; CDR3 DNA: TGTGCCAGCAGGCCCCCCGGGGGCACAGATACGCAGTATTTT
D gene: .; clone size: .; J gene: TRBJ2-3; CDR3 length: 15; V gene: TRBV15; CDR3 protein: CATSRGERSTDTQYF; CDR3 DNA: TGTGCCACCAGCAGAGGAGAGCGGAGCACAGATACGCAGTATTTT
D gene: .; clone size: few; J gene: TRBJ2-7; CDR3 length: 13; V gene: TRBV6-5; CDR3 protein: CASSYSGSYEQYF; CDR3 DNA: TGTGCCAGCAGTTACTCGGGGTCCTACGAGCAGTACTTC
D gene: .; clone size: .; J gene: TRBJ2-2; CDR3 length: 13; V gene: TRBV6-6; CDR3 protein: CASHGQNTGELFF; CDR3 DNA: TGTGCCAGCCACGGACAGAACACCGGGGAGCTGTTTTTT
D gene: .; clone size: .; J gene: TRBJ2-1; CDR3 length: 12; V gene: TRBV11-3; CDR3 protein: CASSLDQEAQFF; CDR3 DNA: TGTGCCAGCAGCTTAGATCAAGAAGCGCAGTTCTTC
D gene: .; clone size: .; J gene: TRBJ1-1; CDR3 length: 14; V gene: TRBV5-1; CDR3 protein: CASRLGHQNTEAFF; CDR3 DNA: TGCGCCAGCAGGTTGGGACACCAGAACACTGAAGCTTTCTTT
D gene: TRBD1; clone size: .; J gene: TRBJ1-2; CDR3 length: 14; V gene: TRBV9; CDR3 protein: CASSVEEGADGYTF; CDR3 DNA: TGTGCCAGCAGCGTAGAGGAGGGGGCGGATGGCTACACCTTC
D gene: .; clone size: .; J gene: TRBJ1-1; CDR3 length: 14; V gene: TRBV5-4; CDR3 protein: CASSLESRGTEAFF; CDR3 DNA: TGTGCCAGCAGCTTAGAGTCCCGGGGCACTGAAGCTTTCTTT
D gene: TRBD1; clone size: .; J gene: TRBJ2-7; CDR3 length: 15; V gene: TRBV5-4; CDR3 protein: CASSPQGESSYEQYF; CDR3 DNA: TGTGCCAGCAGCCCACAGGGGGAAAGCTCCTACGAGCAGTACTTC
D gene: .; clone size: .; J gene: TRBJ2-4; CDR3 length: 13; V gene: TRBV6-1; CDR3 protein: CASSNLAKNIQYF; CDR3 DNA: TGTGCCAGCAGCAACCTTGCCAAAAACATTCAGTACTTC
D gene: .; clone size: .; J gene: TRBJ1-6; CDR3 length: 14; V gene: TRBV7-2; CDR3 protein: CATVSGTDNSPLHF; CDR3 DNA: TGTGCCACCGTCTCCGGGACGGATAATTCACCCCTCCACTTT
D gene: .; clone size: .; J gene: TRBJ2-7; CDR3 length: 15; V gene: TRBV4-2; CDR3 protein: CASSQRMGDHYEQYF; CDR3 DNA: TGTGCCAGCAGCCAGAGAATGGGGGACCACTACGAGCAGTACTTC
D gene: .; clone size: .; J gene: TRBJ1-1; CDR3 length: 10; V gene: TRBV6-1; CDR3 protein: CASSTWEAFF; CDR3 DNA: TGTGCCAGCAGCACCTGGGAAGCTTTCTTT
D gene: TRBD2; clone size: .; J gene: TRBJ2-2; CDR3 length: 15; V gene: TRBV5-3; CDR3 protein: CARSLSASGTGELFF; CDR3 DNA: TGTGCCAGAAGCTTATCGGCTAGCGGGACCGGGGAGCTGTTTTTT
D gene: .; clone size: .; J gene: TRBJ2-3; CDR3 length: 13; V gene: TRBV6-4; CDR3 protein: CASSDERGDTQYF; CDR3 DNA: TGTGCCAGCAGTGACGAGAGGGGGGATACGCAGTATTTT
D gene: TRBD1; clone size: .; J gene: TRBJ2-1; CDR3 length: 17; V gene: TRBV19; CDR3 protein: CASSIDTDRGKDNEQFF; CDR3 DNA: TGTGCCAGTAGTATAGATACGGACAGGGGGAAGGACAATGAGCAGTTCTTC
D gene: .; clone size: .; J gene: TRBJ2-1; CDR3 length: 14; V gene: TRBV5-1; CDR3 protein: CASSLGSSYNEQFF; CDR3 DNA: TGCGCCAGCAGCTTGGGGAGCTCCTACAATGAGCAGTTCTTC
D gene: TRBD1; clone size: .; J gene: TRBJ1-2; CDR3 length: 14; V gene: TRBV5-6; CDR3 protein: CASSSQGANYGYTF; CDR3 DNA: TGTGCCAGCAGCTCTCAGGGGGCTAACTATGGCTACACCTTC
D gene: .; clone size: .; J gene: TRBJ2-7; CDR3 length: 14; V gene: TRBV11-2; CDR3 protein: CASRAWADGVEQYF; CDR3 DNA: TGTGCCAGCAGGGCCTGGGCTGACGGCGTCGAGCAGTACTTC
D gene: .; clone size: .; J gene: TRBJ2-1; CDR3 length: 18; V gene: TRBV5-1; CDR3 protein: CASSLGVRFPGSYNEQFF; CDR3 DNA: TGCGCCAGCAGCTTGGGGGTCCGGTTCCCGGGCTCCTACAATGAGCAGTTCTTC
D gene: TRBD1; clone size: once; J gene: TRBJ1-1; CDR3 length: 13; V gene: TRBV10-1; CDR3 protein: CARDREENTEAFF; CDR3 DNA: TGCGCCAGGGACAGGGAAGAGAACACTGAAGCTTTCTTT
D gene: TRBD1; clone size: .; J gene: TRBJ1-2; CDR3 length: 13; V gene: TRBV5-1; CDR3 protein: CASSYQGDYGYTF; CDR3 DNA: TGCGCCAGCAGCTACCAGGGGGACTATGGCTACACCTTC
D gene: .; clone size: .; J gene: TRBJ1-2; CDR3 length: 16; V gene: TRBV6-6; CDR3 protein: CASSYSRGTGRYGYTF; CDR3 DNA: TGTGCCAGCAGTTACTCGAGGGGCACGGGGCGGTATGGCTACACCTTC
D gene: .; clone size: .; J gene: TRBJ2-7; CDR3 length: 14; V gene: TRBV6-6; CDR3 protein: CASMPSPLSYEQYF; CDR3 DNA: TGTGCCAGCATGCCTAGCCCCCTCTCCTACGAGCAGTACTTC